This is a list of T cell receptor beta chains from one sample in a study of T cell responses to AZD1222 COVID-19 vaccine. Profiled with immunoSEQ multiplex PCR; TCRdb holds only in-frame clones, not every one. Of about 100,000 clones in the sample, more than 70% were seen once. Sequences were derived from peripheral blood, sampled on day 0 of MenACWY control vaccination. The origin of the receptors is an adult in good health. CDR3s include the opening cysteine and the closing phenylalanine or tryptophan. The order of the fields is CDR3 length, V gene, J gene, clone size, D gene, CDR3 protein, CDR3 DNA. The D gene is left open where the match is weak. Rows give clone size only sometimes, using once, few, many, or a class for an expanded clone.

16,TRBV24-1,TRBJ1-5,NA,TRBD1,CATSDPTGTGNQPQHF,TGTGCCACCAGTGATCCGACCGGGACAGGTAATCAGCCCCAGCATTTT
15,TRBV5-1,TRBJ2-7,NA,TRBD1,CASSLRTGGSYEQYF,TGCGCCAGCAGCCTGAGGACAGGGGGATCCTACGAGCAGTACTTC
13,TRBV13,TRBJ1-2,NA,NA,CASSLTPAYGYTF,TGTGCCAGCAGCTTAACGCCCGCATATGGCTACACCTTC
13,TRBV2,TRBJ2-3,NA,NA,CASSEARIGTQYF,TGTGCCAGCAGTGAAGCGCGGATAGGTACGCAGTATTTT
13,TRBV7-3,TRBJ1-6,NA,NA,CASSMGRDSPLHF,TGTGCCAGCAGCATGGGACGGGACTCACCCCTCCACTTT
16,TRBV27,TRBJ1-5,NA,NA,CASSWGRGGSNQPQHF,TGTGCCAGCAGTTGGGGACGAGGGGGGAGCAATCAGCCCCAGCATTTT
15,TRBV5-5,TRBJ2-5,NA,TRBD2,CASSWGGREEETQYF,TGTGCCAGCAGCTGGGGCGGGCGGGAGGAAGAGACCCAGTACTTC
12,TRBV2,TRBJ1-6,once,NA,CASSEQGSPLHF,TGTGCCAGCAGTGAGCAGGGGTCACCCCTCCACTTT
14,TRBV5-1,TRBJ1-2,NA,NA,CASSPRSSIHGYTF,TGCGCCAGCAGCCCCCGATCGTCGATCCACGGCTACACCTTC
12,TRBV10-3,TRBJ2-5,NA,NA,CATGAAGETQYF,TGTGCCACAGGGGCCGCGGGGGAGACCCAGTACTTC
16,TRBV7-8,TRBJ2-7,NA,TRBD1,CASSLAPIGTGYEQYF,TGTGCCAGCAGCTTAGCCCCGATTGGGACAGGGTACGAGCAGTACTTC
16,TRBV7-2,TRBJ2-1,few,TRBD1,CASSIRQGTTHNEQFF,TGTGCCAGCAGCATTCGACAGGGGACAACACACAATGAGCAGTTCTTC
12,TRBV7-2,TRBJ2-5,NA,NA,CSSARYQETQYF,TGTAGTTCAGCCAGGTACCAAGAGACCCAGTACTTC
16,TRBV4-1,TRBJ1-2,NA,TRBD1,CASSQAGTGQLGGYTF,TGCGCCAGCAGCCAGGCCGGGACAGGGCAATTGGGTGGCTACACCTTC
14,TRBV7-2,TRBJ2-2,NA,NA,CASSLFQSTGELFF,TGTGCCAGCAGCTTATTCCAGTCCACCGGGGAGCTGTTTTTT
16,TRBV4-3,TRBJ1-3,NA,NA,CASSQGPGPSGNTIYF,TGCGCCAGCAGCCAAGGGCCGGGCCCCTCTGGAAACACCATATATTTT
13,TRBV27,TRBJ2-5,NA,NA,CASSPRPQETQYF,TGTGCCAGCAGTCCTCGTCCCCAAGAGACCCAGTACTTC
14,TRBV6-5,TRBJ2-3,NA,NA,CASSYGLSTDTQYF,TGTGCCAGCAGTTACGGTTTATCCACAGATACGCAGTATTTT
11,TRBV6-5,TRBJ2-5,NA,NA,CASSRLETQYF,TGTGCCAGCAGCCGCCTAGAGACCCAGTACTTC
16,TRBV7-2,TRBJ2-5,once,NA,CASSLVGGANQETQYF,TGTGCCAGCAGCTTAGTGGGGGGGGCCAACCAAGAGACCCAGTACTTC
15,TRBV28,TRBJ2-2,once,TRBD1,CASRTTGGGTGELFF,TGTGCCAGCAGGACCACAGGGGGCGGCACCGGGGAGCTGTTTTTT
11,TRBV20-1,TRBJ1-5,NA,TRBD1,CSGQGPSDQHF,TGCAGTGGACAGGGGCCCTCAGATCAGCATTTT
15,TRBV3-1/TRBV3-2,TRBJ2-7,NA,NA,CASSQGNRFWYEQYF,TGTGCCAGCAGCCAAGGCAACAGATTTTGGTACGAGCAGTACTTC
19,TRBV4-3,TRBJ2-2,NA,TRBD2,CASSQDATSGSWNTGELFF,TGCGCCAGCAGCCAAGACGCCACTAGCGGGAGTTGGAACACCGGGGAGCTGTTTTTT
13,TRBV5-1,TRBJ2-2,NA,NA,CASSLGGTGELFF,TGCGCCAGCAGCTTGGGGGGAACCGGGGAGCTGTTTTTT
16,TRBV5-5,TRBJ1-3,NA,NA,CASSLDGAPTGNTIYF,TGTGCCAGCAGCTTGGATGGGGCCCCAACTGGAAACACCATATATTTT
14,TRBV7-2,TRBJ2-5,NA,NA,CASSLRPVEGTQYF,TGTGCCAGCAGCTTAAGGCCCGTGGAAGGGACCCAGTACTTC
14,TRBV18,TRBJ2-5,NA,NA,CASSPPISGETQYF,TGTGCCAGCTCACCTCCGATATCAGGGGAGACCCAGTACTTC
14,TRBV6-2/TRBV6-3,TRBJ1-1,NA,NA,CASSNQGVGAEAFF,TGTGCCAGCAGCAATCAGGGCGTGGGGGCTGAAGCTTTCTTT
16,TRBV30,TRBJ2-3,few,TRBD2,CAWSTGTSGDTDTQYF,TGTGCCTGGAGTACCGGGACTAGCGGAGACACAGATACGCAGTATTTT
14,TRBV6-5,TRBJ2-7,NA,TRBD1,CASSYSTGVGEQYF,TGTGCCAGCAGTTACTCGACAGGGGTGGGGGAGCAGTACTTC
12,TRBV3-1/TRBV3-2,TRBJ2-7,NA,NA,CASSGDWGEQYF,TGTGCCAGCAGCGGTGACTGGGGCGAGCAGTACTTC
16,TRBV5-8,TRBJ1-3,NA,NA,CASSFDFDDSGNTIYF,TGTGCCAGCAGCTTCGACTTCGATGACTCTGGAAACACCATATATTTT